The entry below gives a single T cell receptor (beta chain) sequence along with its context. Its recognized antigen is unknown. Base quality data are lacking; no much larger clone is found one base away. This entry is derived from a study of shared clonotypes between healthy human individuals (dated by TCRdb to about 2020). Regarding the study in general: The cohort comprised a couple of women and a few men aged 18 to 49 years. To estimate repertoire size and how much clonotypes are shared between individuals, the study performed deep sequencing of blood TCR repertoires from 4 to 6 healthy adults. Libraries were prepared and TCR repertoires were sequenced by different laboratories using diverse techniques, in order to increase sequencing depth and limit assay-specific biases. Each donor's leukapheresis produced roughly between roughly 0.94 and 9.5 billion PBMCs. For each donor, CD4 naive and CD4 memory were each run on three plates, CD8 naive on two plates, and CD8 memory on one plate. Points the paper makes about the study in general: Naive subsets generally had larger estimated clonotype richness than memory subsets. The genetic and exposure-history diversity represented was limited by the small number of donors. Pairwise subsampling led to the expectation that sequencing depth would affect the degree of clonotype sharing among donors. Sampling was restricted to blood, and TCR repertoires in tissue are likely to differ from TCR repertoires in blood. Even with the large sequencing depth, rarefaction of the sorted-subset datasets indicated that sequencing was incomplete. Compared with non-shared clonotypes, clonotypes shared by all four sorted-subset donors had higher generation probabilities. Around 5.4% of naive CD4, around 4% of naive CD8, roughly 2.4% of memory CD4, and approximately 0.39% of memory CD8 clonotypes were shared across a handful of donors.

For the CD8 naive samples, CD45RO-negative cells were positively selected for CCR7, yielding a CD45RA+CCR7+ population from which TemRA cells were excluded. The donors were healthy, HIV-negative adults with no recently reported acute infections or vaccinations. Every donor was a Caucasian adult living in Nashville, Tennessee, USA. Blood was collected by leukapheresis, and PBMCs were isolated by Ficoll-Histopaque density gradient centrifugation and then cryopreserved in liquid nitrogen vapor phase. Purity and quantity of every magnetically sorted T cell population were checked by analytical flow cytometry. From each sorted fraction, genomic DNA was isolated and quantified by UV absorbance on a Nanodrop 2000c. Using the deep immunoSEQ assay, TCR CDR3 regions were amplified from genomic DNA by multiplex PCR. Genomic DNA extracted from each cell subset was distributed evenly over all wells of several immunoSEQ 96-well plates, and each plate served as one replicate. For sorted subsets, roughly 200 ng of genomic DNA, equivalent to some 30,000 T cell genomes, went into each replicate PCR. The purified libraries were quantified using a Qubit 3.0 fluorometer, sized with a Bioanalyzer 2100, and then quantified again using the KAPA Library Quantification kit. Every immunoSEQ 96-well plate was sequenced on a separate single-read 150-cycle Illumina NextSeq 550 flow cell. The original pipeline was this. Because the immunoSEQ output held only junctional sequences and lacked quality scores, the filtering could not match the filtering applied to full-length reads. Sequences were annotated with PyIR, a Python wrapper for IgBLAST v1.9, using IMGT germline references to assign V/J genes and CDR3. Reads were removed for weak V/J assignments (E-value above 1e-6), missing CDR3, stop codons, out-of-frame junctions, or ambiguous translated residues. V3J clonotypes were defined as sequences sharing the same inferred V gene, J gene, and CDR3 amino acid sequence. To compute the percentage overlap between repertoires, the number of shared unique clonotypes was divided by the size of the smaller repertoire. RTK rarefaction, the Chao1 estimator, and Recon v2.1 estimates of unobserved clonotypes were used to assess repertoire richness. Generation probabilities for all TCRbeta clonotypes obtained by the gDNA method from a handful of donors were computed using OLGA. The clones in this table, taken by TCRdb from immuneACCESS, are in-frame only. Not every clone is retained; where verified, under half of the shortfall comes from an unresolved V gene, and the cause of the rest is unknown. V, J and clone size were drawn from that table, and D and trimming were deduced from the DNA. The sample profile shows about 2.2 million clones; just under 95% of them were found once. The biggest ten clones account for approximately 1.7% of the sample.

The germline V gene yields SGHRS for CDR1 and YFSETQ for CDR2. V and J lose 3 bases and 7 bases, and a span of 11 bases separates them. The CDR3, from cysteine to phenylalanine, totals 13 residues. The kept DNA is CDR3 alone, 39 bases in frame from the first base. The material sequenced was naive CD8+ T cells from PBMCs. The intended sense of this specimen's cell subset or site label: CD45RA+CCR7+. This clonotype was sampled from a man aged 18 to 29 in good health. Some clones in this sample may be carry-over from other donors' samples. The chain is encoded by TRBV5-1 joined to TRBJ1-5; the D segment could be TRBD1, given 5 matching bases. The sequenced DNA is TGCGCCAGCAGCTGGTTAGGGGTCCAGCCCCAGCATTTT. Its product reads: CASSWLGVQPQHF.